Below are 14 T cell receptor beta chains sequenced from a single sample in a study of T cells in Graves' hyperthyroidism and ophthalmopathy. The source material, RNA transcripts, was used to amplify TCR beta CDR3 regions. The HTBI primer set drove a first-round RT-PCR of the TCR CDR3. From the multiplex PCR reads, TCRdb called clonotypes with MiXCR, one entry per CDR3 protein. The table shows hundreds of thousands of distinct CDR3 sequences, with about a fifth occurring only once. The sequenced sample consisted of blood. These receptors were taken from a man aged 25-45 years with Graves' ophthalmopathy.

This clonotype turned up a few times. The chain uses TRBV5-1 and TRBJ2-5; 8 positions agree with TRBD1. The CDR3 contains 15 residues. Trimming took 4 bases from V and 3 from J; bases not matched to a gene: 8. Germline CDR1 reads SGHRS; CDR2 reads YFSETQ. DNA of the CDR3: TGCGCCAGCAGCCGACAGGGGAGGCTAGAAGAGACCCAGTACTTC. This gives the protein CASSRQGRLEETQYF.

This clonotype turned up a few times. The CDR3 nucleotides read TGCGCCAGCAGCCAAGCAGCGACTAGCGGGGCCAATGAGCAGTTCTTC. Encoded protein: CASSQAATSGANEQFF. This sequence joins TRBV5-1 and TRBJ2-1; TRBD2 agrees at 11 bases. The CDR3 is 16 residues long. Germline V gene lookup returns CDR1 SGHRS and CDR2 YFSETQ. The V gene end was trimmed by 4 bases and the J gene end by 6 bases; junction bases not matched to a gene: 9.

This clonotype was picked up a small number of times. The chain recombines TRBV6-1 with TRBJ2-4; the match to TRBD1 covers 7 bases. V was pared by 5 bases and J by 6 bases, with 10 bases of the junction left unmatched. Germline assignment: CDR1 MNHNS and CDR2 SASEGT. The CDR3 contains 15 residues. The DNA for the CDR3 is TGTGCCAGCAGTTCCGACAGGGTCAAGGGAAACATTCAGTACTTC. Translating gives CASSSDRVKGNIQYF.

To note about this clonotype: The junction and the germline gene differ at one end; a read error may be behind it. The chain combines TRBV28 with TRBJ2-7; the match to TRBD1 covers 7 bases. This CDR3 is built from 14 residues. Germline CDR1 and CDR2: MDHEN and SYDVKM. The CDR3 nucleotides are TGTGCCAGCAGTCCCCCCGGGACAGAGTACGGGCAGTACTTC. This gives the protein CASSPPGTEYGQYF.

This clonotype was observed many times. This chain links TRBV2 with TRBJ2-1; 8 positions agree with TRBD2. Looked up from germline, CDR1 is SNHLY and CDR2 is FYNNEI. V shed 8 bases and J 5 bases; nucleotides not matched to a gene: 8. The CDR3 has 14 amino acids. Here the CDR3 reads CASQEREINNEQFF. In nucleotides, the CDR3 is TGTGCCAGCCAGGAGCGGGAGATAAACAATGAGCAGTTCTTC.

This clonotype showed up just a few times. The chain links TRBV12-5 to TRBJ2-7, with 7 positions matching TRBD1. The trim removed 1 base at V and 2 bases at J, leaving 8 bases unmatched. The germline V gene encodes CDR1 LGHNT and CDR2 FRNRAP. The CDR3 sequence is 16 residues long. The CDR3, as DNA: TGTGCTAGTGGTTTGGCAACCGGGACAGAGGCCTACGAGCAGTACTTC. Protein sequence: CASGLATGTEAYEQYF.

There are many counts of this clonotype. The rearrangement uses TRBV4-1 and TRBJ2-3; D uncertain. There are 13 residues in the CDR3. Looked up from germline, CDR1 is MGHRA and CDR2 is YSYEKL. Between the trimmed V and J ends, which lost 2 bases and 3 bases, there was a span of 6 bases. DNA of the CDR3: TGCGCCAGCAGCCAACTAGAGACAGATACGCAGTATTTT. Its translation is CASSQLETDTQYF.

CDR3 sequence: CASSEGTGATNEKLFF. Written as DNA, the CDR3 is TGTGCCAGCAGCGAGGGGACAGGTGCAACTAATGAAAAACTGTTTTTT. The chain carries TRBV9 and TRBJ1-4, with 8 bases matching TRBD1. From germline, CDR1 is SGDLS and CDR2 YYNGEE. This CDR3 is 16 amino acids long. V was pared by 3 bases and J by 0 bases, with 4 bases of the junction left unmatched.

This clonotype was detected only a few times. This chain uses TRBV20-1 with TRBJ2-3; TRBD1 matches at 7 bases. The germline CDR1 and CDR2 sequences are DFQATT and SNEGSKA (reference sequence). The J segment lost 0 bases and the V segment lost 3 bases, leaving 3 bases of the junction unmatched. The CDR3 covers 14 residues. CDR3 amino acids: CSASRGSSTDTQYF. In nucleotides, the CDR3 is TGCAGTGCTAGCAGGGGGTCTAGCACAGATACGCAGTATTTT.

This clonotype has just a few counts. The J gene is TRBJ2-5, the V gene TRBV19; D is undetermined. The CDR3 totals 13 residues. Germline V gene data show CDR1 as LNHDA and CDR2 as SQIVND (reference sequence). The V and J ends lost 6 bases and 5 bases respectively, with 13 bases between them. CDR3 nucleotides: TGTGCCAGTAGGCATCCGGTTACGGAGACCCAGTACTTC. Protein: CASRHPVTETQYF. The full variable domain, with the rest looked up from reference TRBV19 and TRBJ2-5, is DGGITQSPKYLFRKEGQNVTLSCEQNLNHDAMYWYRQDPGQGLRLIYYSQIVNDFQKGDIAEGYSVSREKKESFPLTVTSAQKNPTAFYLCASRHPVTETQYFGPGTRLLVL.

This clonotype appeared many times. The J gene is TRBJ2-7, the V gene TRBV28; D may be TRBD1 or TRBD2 (5 bases each). The V and J ends lost 7 bases and 1 base respectively, with 11 bases between them. Per germline, CDR1 MDHEN and CDR2 SYDVKM. The CDR3 has 13 residues. CDR3 region: CASTPGPSYEQYF. In nucleotides, the CDR3 is TGTGCCAGCACCCCGGGACCGTCCTACGAGCAGTACTTC.

This sequence joins TRBV4-2 and TRBJ2-1; 14 positions agree with TRBD2. V was pared by 4 bases and J by 4 bases, with 3 bases of the junction left unmatched. The CDR3 is 16 residues long. Germline values: CDR1 LGHNA, CDR2 YNFKEQ. As DNA, the CDR3 is TGTGCCAGCAGCCTCTGGACTAGCGGGAGGTACAATGAGCAGTTCTTC. Translated, it gives CASSLWTSGRYNEQFF.

The J gene is TRBJ1-2, the V gene TRBV19; TRBD1 aligns across 7 bases. There are 12 residues in the CDR3. V dropped 7 bases and J dropped 5; count of bases not matched to a gene: 4. The germline V gene encodes CDR1 LNHDA and CDR2 SQIVND (reference sequence). The CDR3 DNA reads as TGTGCCAGTACCCGGGACAGTTATGGCTACACCTTC. Translation gives CASTRDSYGYTF.

The chain joins TRBV5-1 to TRBJ2-5, with D uncertain. The V end lost 9 bases, the J end lost 2 bases, and 14 bases lay between the germline ends. In germline, CDR1 is SGHRS, CDR2 YFSETQ. There are 13 residues in the CDR3. The CDR3 coding sequence is TGCGCCACCTCCCCAGGCCCACAAGAGACCCAGTACTTC. The encoded protein is CATSPGPQETQYF.